The entry below describes one T cell receptor beta chain. The antigen remains unidentified. V dropped 6 bases and J dropped 6; count of bases not matched to a gene: 8. The CDR3 consists of 14 residues. Germline V gene sequence: CDR1 ENHRY, CDR2 SYGVKD. The data were obtained in a study of PD-1 blockade in classical Hodgkin lymphoma. Whole-study findings and limits: A significant rise in TCR diversity by C4D1 was seen for CD4+ but not CD8+ cells. Complete responders had baseline diversity similar to newly diagnosed patients. Diminished baseline TCR diversity has been reported in newly diagnosed patients relative to healthy donors.

This table comes from immunoSEQ multiplex PCR, and its TCRdb copy is limited to in-frame clones, with some not included. Of some 40,000 clones in the sample, 75% to 85% were seen once. All patients relapsed after autologous stem cell transplantation, and brentuximab vedotin exposure varied. The source was peripheral blood mononuclear cells (PBMCs), collected at baseline. This chain uses TRBV10-3 with TRBJ1-5; TRBD1 matches 7 bases. This TCR was recovered from a human donor with classical Hodgkin lymphoma. CDR3 bases: TGTGCCATCAGCTTACAGGGGCGGGGTCAGCCCCAGCATTTT. It is translated as CAISLQGRGQPQHF.